The text below deals with one T cell receptor beta chain. Its antigen is not yet known. Base qualities are not provided; no much larger clone lies one nucleotide away. This entry is derived from a study of cytomegalovirus exposure and HLA in healthy donors (dated by TCRdb to about 2017). For the study in its entirety: An earlier analysis of roughly 570 of the donors reported roughly 300 Gb of sequence data and approximately 120 million unique TCR beta sequences obtained from about 170 million T cells. An early release that covered more than 550 HLA-typed donors contained about 300 gigabases of sequencing data and 65 million to 100 million unique TCR sequences. Of the approximately 400 genotyped donors, less than 90% were placed in the genetic ancestry cluster associated with self-reported Caucasian donors. The study aimed to test whether signatures of past pathogen exposure could be identified by cataloging public T cell receptors. Using immunosequencing, the study profiled T cell repertoires from some 670 subjects and related those repertoires to cytomegalovirus serostatus. A separate validation cohort of roughly 110 different subjects was used in addition to the roughly 640-subject first cohort. High-throughput TCR immunosequencing, statistical association of individual TCRs with disease status, and machine learning were combined to predict cytomegalovirus infection status. A later analysis re-examined previously published TCR beta repertoires from more than 600 donors and added high-resolution HLA genotyping to investigate patterns of TCR occurrence. In the later analysis, no new phenotypic data were used to find candidate immune exposures; instead, reliance was placed on TCR beta sequences and their occurrence across donors. In an earlier analysis of roughly 540 of the donors, high-throughput TCR beta sequencing was used to judge whether each TCR beta V gene segment behaved as functional or pseudogenic. Alongside the repertoire data, information on donor age, sex, ethnicity and CMV serostatus was compiled. In a later genetic analysis, genome-wide SNP genotypes for about three fifths of the roughly 670 donors were used, and that subset was treated as a discovery cohort. All discovery cohort repertoires had been generated using a single sequencing platform. HLA typing covered class I and class II loci at four-digit resolution. The number of typed donors differed by locus: about 620-630 for A, B, C, DRB1 and DQB1; some 500 for DQA1; fewer than 610 for DPA1; and around 490 for DPB1. Four to six DR-DQ haplotypes were handled as single units for association and clustering, since linkage in the cohort was strong. On average, roughly 250,000 unique TCR beta nucleotide sequences were sequenced per donor among 398 genotyped donors of the cohort, with around 19% of those sequences being non-productive.

The cohort consisted of some 730 healthy bone marrow donors. All cohort members were sampled while nominally healthy, although unrecorded immune exposures were likely present. The donor tested CMV seronegative, placing the donor among the approximately 360 seronegative members of the cohort. Every donor gave a peripheral blood sample, and the peripheral blood mononuclear cells from that sample were used for TCR beta sequencing. Genomic DNA extraction from the blood cell samples was performed with the Qiagen DNeasy Blood Extraction Kit. Library preparation employed the immunoSEQ multiplex PCR assay. For the multiplex PCR, a mixture combining 60 forward primers for TCR Vbeta segments and 13 reverse primers for TCR Jbeta segments was used. The CDR3 region of rearranged TCR beta genes was amplified from genomic DNA with a multiplex PCR assay. The Illumina HiSeq System was used to sequence the amplified TCR beta libraries as 87-base-pair reads. The original methods were these. Across the 670 or so repertoires, a later analysis counted 75 million to 90 million unique TCR beta chains, 8.5 million to 12 million of which were shared by at least two donors. A nearest-neighbor algorithm error-corrected the raw reads and collapsed the reads into unique sequences, merging closely related sequences to remove PCR and sequencing errors. V, D and J gene segments were assigned by aligning CDR3 sequences to IMGT reference sequences. For a sequence to be retained, a match of at least six nucleotides to both a V gene segment and a J gene segment was required. Rearrangements were classified as productive when the CDR3 lacked stop codons and remained in frame with V and J, and all other rearrangements were classified as non-productive. Following IMGT convention, CDR3 was defined as the stretch from the second conserved V-encoded cysteine to the conserved J-encoded phenylalanine. The earlier analysis of some 580 of the donors excluded any sequence lacking an unambiguous match to a single V gene segment. An earlier analysis of over 450 of the donors classified V segments as functional when productive rearrangements were above 56.7% and as segregating when the standard deviation between donors was above 5%. To diagnose cytomegalovirus status from the catalog of TCR beta chain sequences, a statistical classification framework was built. In a later analysis, TCR nucleotide sequences were compared against IMGT/GENE-DB human TR gene sequences so that V and J genes could be assigned. The TCRdist pipeline was used in a later analysis to assign CDR3 sequences and most-parsimonious VDJ recombination scenarios. In a later analysis, each TCR beta chain was defined by its CDR3 amino acid sequence together with its V-gene family, and reads lacking a unique V-gene family were excluded. A later analysis removed 450 to 600 highly shared, low-generation-probability nucleotide sequences to deal with suspected cross-contamination and a sequencing artifact. In a later analysis, a clonal expansion index was calculated for each public chain from normalized within-repertoire ranks of inferred template counts. Generation probabilities in a later analysis came from a VDJ recombination model fitted to out-of-frame rearrangements, and those results were checked against IGoR. A later analysis scored TCR-TCR, TCR-HLA and TCR-CMV co-occurrence with hypergeometric tests, applying a repertoire-size bias correction to TCR pairs. False discovery rates were estimated in a later analysis by permuting HLA or CMV assignments 20 times. In a later analysis, co-occurring TCRs were grouped using DBSCAN, with TCRdist sequence similarity added in when clustering inside HLA-allele-positive subsets. Repertoires with fewer than 30,000 or more than 120,000 public chains were left out of co-occurrence clustering, as were five repertoires with anomalous nucleotide sharing. The clones in this table, taken by TCRdb from immuneACCESS, are in-frame only. Not every clone is retained; where verified, under half of the shortfall comes from an unresolved V gene, and the cause of the rest is unknown. That table furnishes V, J and clone size, whereas the DNA furnished D and trimming. Present in this sample are about 170,000 clones, roughly 83% of which were seen just once. In total, the top ten clones hold 1% to 1.5% of the sample.

The paper as a whole reports these results and caveats: In a later analysis, around 15,000 TCR beta sequences were associated with specific HLA alleles at a false discovery rate of 0.05. The classifier was reported to diagnose cytomegalovirus status with high specificity and sensitivity in both the original and validation cohorts. In vitro tests confirmed that a few of the cytomegalovirus-associated TCR beta chains recognize cytomegalovirus antigens. In an earlier analysis of roughly 560 of the donors, most TCR beta V segments were observed in productive rearrangements about 90% or about 30% of the time, broadly matching IMGT annotations. The presence/absence analyses assumed that sequencing depth was roughly uniform across donors, and that assumption may not be true. A further reported finding was that TCR beta sequences accurately predicted the HLA-A and HLA-B alleles for most subjects in the first cohort. A later analysis found that most CMV-associated TCR beta chains appeared HLA-restricted, with HLA associations seemingly driven largely by CMV exposure. In a later analysis, HLA-associated TCR beta chains were found to be more clonally expanded and to have lower generation probabilities than equally common non-associated chains. According to a later analysis, parvovirus B19, influenza, CMV and Epstein-Barr virus appeared linked to several top co-occurrence clusters. Correlated functional status among segregating V segments might be attributable to linkage disequilibrium, but an unknown experimental factor could not be ruled out. According to a later genetic analysis, donors in an Asian-associated ancestry cluster had fewer N-insertions in productive TCRs than the roughly 670-donor mean. Because HLA typing was missing for some donors at each locus, association tests included only the typed subset. Most TCR sequences were seen in very few donors, while some public TCRs were found in many individuals. In a later genetic analysis, a missense DCLRE1C variant was associated with V-gene and J-gene trimming of TCR beta chains, and the association was replicated in an independent cohort. In the study, some 160 TCR beta chains were listed as associated with cytomegalovirus. When HLA alleles, especially DR and DQ, strongly co-occurred, TCR associations were difficult to assign to individual alleles. The only immune exposure information available for the cohort was CMV serostatus. Because counts were too low, some 16 rarely observed V segments, including chromosome 9 orphons, were excluded from the earlier analysis of 587 of the donors. The authors suggested that the approach could potentially be generalized to other disease states and immunological phenotypes. In a later analysis, TCR association rates were found to vary across HLA loci, with the most associated TCRs seen for DRB1 alleles and the fewest for HLA-C alleles. Only TCR beta chains were sequenced in this cohort, and the absence of alpha or paired-chain data limited detectable features. The sequencing pipeline was judged likely to have produced a cluster of highly shared sequence variants as a technical artifact.

The receptor was derived from a boy aged 2 to 9 in good health and CMV-seronegative. Sequencing input: PBMCs.

The CDR3 sequence is CASSLASEETQYF. Read as DNA, the sequence is TGTGCCAGCAGCTTAGCCAGCGAAGAGACCCAGTACTTC. The chain is assembled from TRBV7-2 and TRBJ2-5, with an unclear D gene assignment. CDR1 and CDR2 are read off the germline V gene as SGHTA and FQGNSA. V loses 0 bases of germline sequence and J loses 3 bases, and the interval between the two ends is 5 bases. The cysteine opens and the phenylalanine closes a CDR3 of 13 amino acids. The CDR3 DNA has 39 bases and is translated from base 1. Outside the CDR3, residues come from the reference TRBV7-2 and TRBJ2-5 proteins, so the full variable domain is: GAGVSQSPSNKVTEKGKDVELRCDPISGHTALYWYRQSLGQGLEFLIYFQGNSAPDKSGLPSDRFSAERTGGSVSTLTIQRTQQEDSAVYLCASSLASEETQYFGPGTRLLVL.